These 27 T cell receptor beta chains were sequenced from one sample in a study of T cell repertoires in cytomegalovirus infection. TCRdb re-derived calls from the reads in MiXCR, one entry per CDR3 protein. The table has a few hundred thousand distinct CDR3 sequences, about a sixth seen once. The sequencing input was PBMCs. These receptor sequences come from a human donor in good health (CMV status not recorded). Some clones in this sample may be carry-over from other donors' samples.

This chain links TRBV7-9 with TRBJ2-5; 9 bases match TRBD1. J lost 5 bases, V lost 5 bases, and 6 bases had no gene match. The CDR3 length is 14 residues. CDR1 and CDR2 from the germline V gene are SEHNR and FQNEAQ (reference sequence). Here the CDR3 reads CASSIGQGLETQYF. Written as DNA, the CDR3 is TGTGCCAGCAGCATTGGACAGGGGCTGGAGACCCAGTACTTC.

The CDR3 here is CSASSPTSGGAFEQFF. The CDR3 bases are TGCAGTGCTTCATCTCCTACTAGCGGGGGGGCCTTTGAGCAGTTCTTC. This rearrangement joins TRBV20-1 to TRBJ2-1, with TRBD2 matching over 13 bases. Germline CDR1 reads DFQATT; CDR2 reads SNEGSKA (reference sequence). With 5 bases clipped from V and 9 bases from J, the junction kept 13 bases outside the gene matches. The CDR3 sequence is 16 residues long.

At least ten counts were recorded for this clonotype. The chain combines TRBV12-3 or TRBV12-4 with TRBJ1-5; the D gene is possibly TRBD1 (5 bases). CDR3 length: 13 amino acids. Trimming cost V 6 bases and J 7 bases, with 13 bases left between them. For the CDR3, the DNA is TGTGCCAGCAGACTCAGCGGGACCCAGCCCCAGCATTTT. Amino acids: CASRLSGTQPQHF.

Only a few counts were recorded for this clonotype. This chain links TRBV15 with TRBJ1-4; TRBD1 matches at 8 bases. V was pared by 0 bases and J by 7 bases, with 7 bases of the junction left unmatched. The V gene's germline CDR1 is LNHNV and CDR2 YYDKDF (reference sequence). The CDR3 loop spans 16 amino acids. CDR3: CATSRELSRGREKLFF. CDR3 nucleotides: TGTGCCACCAGCAGAGAATTGAGCAGGGGGCGTGAAAAACTGTTTTTT.

In its sample, this clonotype was seen many times. The rearrangement joins TRBV7-2 to TRBJ1-6; the D gene is possibly TRBD1 (5 bases). This CDR3 has 13 amino acids. V lost 5 bases and J 6 bases, leaving 8 bases between the germline ends. Germline V lookup: CDR1 SGHTA, CDR2 FQGNSA. Here the CDR3 reads CASSGDLNSPLHF. CDR3 in DNA: TGTGCCAGCAGCGGGGACCTTAATTCACCCCTCCACTTT.

This clonotype was counted only a few times. This CDR3 reads CSVSGQGYGYTF. The DNA of the CDR3 is TGCAGCGTTTCCGGACAGGGGTATGGCTACACCTTC. The chain uses TRBV29-1 and TRBJ1-2, with 9 nucleotides matching TRBD1. Germline CDR1 and CDR2: SQVTM and ANQGSEA. After removal of 5 bases from V and 5 bases from J, the junction contained 3 bases not matched to a gene. This CDR3 region has 12 residues. The variable domain in full, completed from reference TRBV29-1 and TRBJ1-2, reads SAVISQKPSRDICQRGTSLTIQCQVDSQVTMMFWYRQQPGQSLTLIATANQGSEATYESGFVIDKFPISRPNLTFSTLTVSNMSPEDSSIYLCSVSGQGYGYTFGSGTRLTVV.

In this sample, this clonotype turned up a few times. CDR3 bases: TGTGCCAGCGGGTTTGGCACTAACACCGGGGAGCTGTTTTTT. It codes for CASGFGTNTGELFF. V usage is TRBV11-3 and J usage is TRBJ2-2, with no clear D. V was clipped by 8 bases and J by 2 bases, with 12 bases between them. This CDR3 is 14 amino acids long. Germline V lookup: CDR1 SGHNT, CDR2 YENEEA. Supplemented by reference TRBV11-3 and TRBJ2-2, the full variable domain reads EAGVVQSPRYKIIEKKQPVAFWCNPISGHNTLYWYLQNLGQGPELLIRYENEEAVDDSQLPKDRFSAERLKGVDSTLKIQPAELGDSAVYLCASGFGTNTGELFFGEGSRLTVL.

This clonotype was seen a few times. The chain combines TRBV4-3 with TRBJ1-5; TRBD1 aligns across 9 bases. Germline-derived CDR1 and CDR2 are LGHNA and YSLEER. V lost 5 bases, J lost 6 bases, and 5 bases stayed unmatched. This CDR3 has 14 amino acids. The CDR3 spells CASSVDRGGQPQHF. The CDR3 coding sequence is TGCGCCAGCAGCGTGGACAGGGGCGGTCAGCCCCAGCATTTT.

This clonotype was detected only a few times. The V call is TRBV6-1, the J call TRBJ1-6, with D possibly matching TRBD1 (6 bases). Trimming removed 4 bases from V and 7 bases from J, with 14 bases in between. The V gene's germline CDR1 is MNHNS and CDR2 SASEGT. The CDR3 runs to 15 residues. The CDR3 here is CASSVGRTENSPLHF. The DNA of the CDR3 is TGTGCCAGCAGTGTCGGGCGGACAGAAAATTCACCCCTCCACTTT.

The gene calls are TRBV15 and TRBJ2-3; D possibly corresponds to TRBD1 (6 bases). Trimming stripped 1 base from V and 0 bases from J, with 11 bases between. Germline CDR1 LNHNV, CDR2 YYDKDF (reference sequence). The CDR3 runs to 16 residues. CDR3 sequence: CATSRGTAESTDTQYF. In nucleotides, the CDR3 is TGTGCCACCAGCAGAGGGACAGCCGAAAGCACAGATACGCAGTATTTT.

This clonotype has ten or more counts. The chain is built from TRBV12-3 or TRBV12-4 and TRBJ2-1; D gene unclear. V lost 3 bases and J lost 7, with 7 bases in between. This CDR3 comprises 12 residues. The CDR3 sequence is CASSFFVNEQFF. CDR3 sequence (DNA): TGTGCCAGCAGTTTCTTCGTTAATGAGCAGTTCTTC.

In this sample, this clonotype turned up many times. CDR3 region: CASRKPGQNNEKLFF. The CDR3 region has the DNA TGTGCCAGTAGAAAACCGGGACAGAACAATGAAAAACTGTTTTTT. The chain employs TRBV19 and TRBJ1-4, with 7 positions matching TRBD1. J was trimmed by 5 bases and V by 6 bases; bases with no gene match: 9. CDR3 length: 15 residues. From germline, CDR1 is LNHDA and CDR2 SQIVND (reference sequence). Combining the CDR3 with reference TRBV19 and TRBJ1-4 gives the whole variable domain DGGITQSPKYLFRKEGQNVTLSCEQNLNHDAMYWYRQDPGQGLRLIYYSQIVNDFQKGDIAEGYSVSREKKESFPLTVTSAQKNPTAFYLCASRKPGQNNEKLFFGSGTQLSVL.

This clonotype has a handful of counts. This chain connects TRBV6-5 to TRBJ1-4; perhaps TRBD1 as D (6 bases). V lost 8 bases and J lost 5, with 15 bases in between. The CDR3 consists of 14 residues. Germline values: CDR1 MNHEY, CDR2 SVGAGI. The DNA for the CDR3 is TGTGCCAGCGCGCACAGGGCTGGCAATGAAAAACTGTTTTTT. Its protein product is CASAHRAGNEKLFF.

The chain uses TRBV2 and TRBJ1-1; the D is unclear. Germline V gene lookup returns CDR1 SNHLY and CDR2 FYNNEI. This CDR3 is built from 16 residues. V was clipped by 2 bases and J by 2 bases, with 15 bases between them. CDR3 sequence: CASSETPGQTNTEAFF. Here the CDR3 DNA reads TGTGCCAGCAGTGAAACCCCAGGTCAGACAAACACTGAAGCTTTCTTT.

J is TRBJ1-1 and V is TRBV20-1; D is uncertain. Trimming removed 0 bases at V and 2 bases at J, with 10 bases between. Germline CDR1 is DFQATT and CDR2 is SNEGSKA (reference sequence). The CDR3 runs 14 residues. In nucleotides, the CDR3 is TGCAGTGCTAGAGATGGCCAGAAAAACACTGAAGCTTTCTTT. This encodes CSARDGQKNTEAFF.

In this sample, this clonotype turned up many times. The chain has TRBV7-2 and TRBJ2-1; 7 bases agree with TRBD1. Trimming cost V 5 bases and J 4 bases; bases outside gene matches: 11. This CDR3 spans 16 amino acids. Germline V CDR1 and CDR2: SGHTA, FQGNSA. The CDR3 reads CASSPRTGLRYNEQFF. The CDR3 DNA follows: TGTGCCAGCAGCCCCCGGACAGGTCTTAGGTACAATGAGCAGTTCTTC.

This clonotype appeared many times. The genes are TRBV7-2 and TRBJ1-1; D is uncertain. The CDR3 covers 13 residues. V dropped 4 bases and J dropped 6 bases, with 12 bases sitting between them. Germline V CDR1 and CDR2: SGHTA, FQGNSA. For the CDR3, the DNA is TGTGCCAGCAGCTCCCAGGCGGGTTCTGAAGCTTTCTTT. This gives the protein CASSSQAGSEAFF. The variable domain in full, completed from reference TRBV7-2 and TRBJ1-1, reads GAGVSQSPSNKVTEKGKDVELRCDPISGHTALYWYRQSLGQGLEFLIYFQGNSAPDKSGLPSDRFSAERTGGSVSTLTIQRTQQEDSAVYLCASSSQAGSEAFFGQGTRLTVV.

In its sample, this clonotype was seen a few times. The V gene is TRBV12-3 or TRBV12-4, the J gene TRBJ2-2; D possibly corresponds to TRBD2 (5 bases). Trimming cost V 10 bases and J 8 bases, with 17 bases left between them. The CDR3 consists of 13 residues. CDR3 region: CAIVRRSSGELFF. CDR3 DNA: TGTGCCATCGTAAGGAGGTCCTCTGGGGAGCTGTTTTTT.

This clonotype was seen more than once but under ten times. The chain carries TRBV28 and TRBJ1-6; D gene unclear. V shed 6 bases and J shed 7 bases, with 4 bases lying between them. CDR1 and CDR2 from the germline V gene are MDHEN and SYDVKM. The CDR3 runs 11 residues. The CDR3 loop reads CASSVNSPLHF. In DNA, the CDR3 is TGTGCCAGCAGCGTGAATTCACCCCTCCACTTT.

The chain carries TRBV5-1 and TRBJ1-1; 8 bases line up with TRBD1. Per the germline V gene, CDR1 is SGHRS and CDR2 is YFSETQ. This CDR3 comprises 15 residues. The trim removed 8 bases at V and 5 bases at J, leaving 14 bases unmatched. CDR3 sequence reads: CASKTGGLAGTEAFF. The CDR3 nucleotides are TGCGCCAGTAAAACAGGGGGACTAGCAGGGACTGAAGCTTTCTTT.

The V gene is TRBV20-1, the J gene TRBJ1-5, with D possibly matching TRBD1 (5 bases). V lost 3 bases and J 5 bases, leaving 14 bases between the germline ends. Per the germline V gene, CDR1 is DFQATT and CDR2 is SNEGSKA (reference sequence). This CDR3 has 14 residues. CDR3 region: CSASSGLQDQPQHF. DNA for the CDR3: TGCAGTGCTAGTTCGGGGCTTCAGGATCAGCCCCAGCATTTT.

This chain connects TRBV29-1 to TRBJ1-1; D not certain. The CDR3 loop spans 10 amino acids. V lost 2 bases and J lost 10, with 8 bases in between. CDR1 is SQVTM, CDR2 ANQGSEA, per germline. CDR3 in DNA: TGCAGCGTTGAACGGAGCAGAGCTTTCTTT. Protein sequence: CSVERSRAFF.

This clonotype showed up many times. The chain has TRBV12-3 or TRBV12-4 and TRBJ2-1, with 11 bases identical to TRBD2. With 2 bases clipped from V and 2 bases from J, the junction kept 2 bases outside the gene matches. This CDR3 has 16 residues. CDR3 region: CASSLLLAGAYNEQFF. The CDR3 coding sequence is TGTGCCAGCAGTTTACTACTAGCGGGGGCCTACAATGAGCAGTTCTTC.

This clonotype was observed a few times. The V and J genes are TRBV13 and TRBJ1-3; D remains unclear. Trimming cost V 5 bases and J 0 bases, with 17 bases left between them. The germline CDR1 and CDR2 sequences are PRHDT and FYEKMQ (reference sequence). CDR3 length equals 17 residues. The CDR3 loop reads CASSTLEGPHSGNTIYF. CDR3 nucleotides: TGTGCCAGCAGCACCCTTGAAGGCCCTCACTCTGGAAACACCATATATTTT. Combining the CDR3 with reference TRBV13 and TRBJ1-3 gives the whole variable domain AAGVIQSPRHLIKEKRETATLKCYPIPRHDTVYWYQQGPGQDPQFLISFYEKMQSDKGSIPDRFSAQQFSDYHSELNMSSLELGDSALYFCASSTLEGPHSGNTIYFGEGSWLTVV.

The chain links TRBV19 to TRBJ1-5; D remains unclear. CDR3 length equals 16 residues. Trimming stripped 7 bases from V and 5 bases from J, with 21 bases between. Germline-derived CDR1 and CDR2 are LNHDA and SQIVND (reference sequence). The CDR3 loop reads CASTSPGKMADQPQHF. In DNA form, the CDR3 reads TGTGCCAGTACCTCCCCGGGAAAAATGGCGGATCAGCCCCAGCATTTT.

This clonotype has only a few counts. The genes are TRBV19 and TRBJ2-3, with D perhaps matching TRBD1 (6 bases). This CDR3 comprises 16 residues. CDR1 and CDR2 (germline): LNHDA, SQIVND (reference sequence). V gave up 2 bases and J gave up 0 bases, with 12 bases separating them. In DNA, the CDR3 is TGTGCCAGTAGTATATGGTACAGGGCAAGCACAGATACGCAGTATTTT. Its translation: CASSIWYRASTDTQYF.

This clonotype has a count of ten or more. The V and J genes are TRBV7-2 and TRBJ2-7, with 7 bases identical to TRBD1. The germline V gene encodes CDR1 SGHTA and CDR2 FQGNSA. The CDR3 has 15 amino acids. V trimming: 2 bases; J trimming: 2 bases; junction bases outside the gene matches: 6. The CDR3 here is CASSLFAGTAYEQYF. The CDR3 bases are TGTGCCAGCAGCTTATTCGCCGGGACAGCCTACGAGCAGTACTTC.